Presented here are 8 T cell receptor beta chains from one specimen sequenced in a study of cytomegalovirus exposure and HLA in healthy donors. Profiling relied on immunoSEQ multiplex PCR, and the TCRdb table lists in-frame clones only, not all of them. Among 200,000 to 250,000 clones, roughly 84% were seen once, and the ten largest hold about an eighth. Material: PBMCs. Receptor source: a woman aged 30 to 39 in good health and CMV-seropositive.

The rearrangement links TRBV6-1 to TRBJ1-5; 7 bases agree with TRBD1. CDR3 length: 16 amino acids. Germline V gives CDR1 MNHNS, CDR2 SASEGT. Losses at the gene ends were 1 base for V and 7 bases for J; bases not matched to a gene: 10. The CDR3 sequence is CASSEVMTGIKQPQHF. CDR3 in DNA: TGTGCCAGCAGTGAAGTCATGACAGGGATTAAGCAGCCCCAGCATTTT.

This clone showed up just a few times. The chain recombines TRBV30 with TRBJ2-1; D is unresolved. The germline V and J ends were trimmed by 4 bases and 4 bases, with 14 bases remaining between them. Germline V gene lookup returns CDR1 GTSNPN and CDR2 SVGIG (reference sequence). The CDR3 covers 14 residues. CDR3 region: CAWKSLYGYNEQFF. CDR3 in DNA: TGTGCCTGGAAGTCCCTATACGGTTACAATGAGCAGTTCTTC.

V usage is TRBV6-1 and J usage is TRBJ2-5; 10 nucleotides match TRBD1. The CDR3 is 15 residues long. V gave up 1 base and J gave up 5 bases; unmatched junction bases: 4. CDR1 is MNHNS, CDR2 SASEGT, per germline. The CDR3 spells CASSEGTGGVETQYF. The CDR3 coding sequence is TGTGCCAGCAGTGAAGGGACAGGGGGAGTGGAGACCCAGTACTTC.

The chain recombines TRBV11-2 with TRBJ1-2; tentatively, D is TRBD1 (5 bases). Germline assignment: CDR1 SGHAT and CDR2 FQNNGV. The CDR3 totals 11 residues. V was trimmed by 8 bases and J by 2 bases, leaving 6 bases between them. In nucleotides, the CDR3 is TGTGCCAGCGGGGGAAACTATGGCTACACCTTC. Translation gives CASGGNYGYTF.

The rearrangement links TRBV27 to TRBJ2-7; 7 bases map to TRBD2. CDR1 is MNHEY, CDR2 SMNVEV, per germline (reference sequence). The V gene end was trimmed by 8 bases and the J gene end by 2 bases; junction bases not matched to a gene: 15. This CDR3 has 16 amino acids. The CDR3 protein is CASSKHYQGLTYEQYF. As DNA, the CDR3 is TGTGCCAGCTCGAAACATTATCAGGGACTAACCTACGAGCAGTACTTC.

The chain combines TRBV5-6 with TRBJ1-1, with 7 positions matching TRBD1. The CDR3 runs to 16 residues. The V gene end was trimmed by 2 bases and the J gene end by 1 base; junction bases not matched to a gene: 8. Germline-derived CDR1 and CDR2 are SGHDT and YYEEEE. DNA for the CDR3: TGTGCCAGCAGCTTTTACTCCGGGACAGAGAACACTGAAGCTTTCTTT. It is translated as CASSFYSGTENTEAFF.

This chain links TRBV25-1 with TRBJ2-3, with 10 bases identical to TRBD2. The CDR3 consists of 15 residues. V shed 5 bases, J shed 2 bases, and the junction held 4 bases outside the gene matches. In germline, CDR1 is MGHDK, CDR2 SYGVNS. The DNA for the CDR3 is TGTGCCAGCAGTTCCACTAGCGGGGTCACAGATACGCAGTATTTT. It specifies CASSSTSGVTDTQYF.

The chain uses TRBV11-3 and TRBJ2-2, with D uncertain. This CDR3 has 13 amino acids. Germline V gene lookup returns CDR1 SGHNT and CDR2 YENEEA. V was trimmed by 5 bases and J by 2 bases, leaving 6 bases between them. CDR3: CASSGANTGELFF. The CDR3 DNA is TGTGCCAGCAGCGGAGCCAACACCGGGGAGCTGTTTTTT.